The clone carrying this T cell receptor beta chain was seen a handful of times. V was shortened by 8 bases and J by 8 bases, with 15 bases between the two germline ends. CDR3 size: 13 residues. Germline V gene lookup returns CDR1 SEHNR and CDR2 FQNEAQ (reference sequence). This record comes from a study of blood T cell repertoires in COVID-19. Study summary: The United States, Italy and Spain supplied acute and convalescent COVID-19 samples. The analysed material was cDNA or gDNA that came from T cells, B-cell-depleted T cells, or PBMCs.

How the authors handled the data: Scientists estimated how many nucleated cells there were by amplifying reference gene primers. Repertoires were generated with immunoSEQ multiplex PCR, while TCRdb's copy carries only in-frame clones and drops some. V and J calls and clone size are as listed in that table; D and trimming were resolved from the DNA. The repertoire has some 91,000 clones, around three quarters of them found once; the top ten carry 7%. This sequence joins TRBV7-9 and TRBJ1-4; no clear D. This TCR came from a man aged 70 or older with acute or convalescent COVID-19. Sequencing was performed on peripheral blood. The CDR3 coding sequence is TGTGCCAGCCGCCCCGGGGAGAAGGAAAAACTGTTTTTT. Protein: CASRPGEKEKLFF.